The rows below give T cell receptor beta chains drawn from one sample of a study of CXCR3-negative and CXCR3-positive naive CD8 T cells. TCRdb re-called the 5' RACE reads and gives one entry per CDR3 protein, without DNA. The sample's table shows about 90,000 distinct CDR3 sequences. Sequenced sample: naive CXCR3- CD8+ T cells from blood. Receptors originate from a human donor in good health. Some clones in this sample may be carry-over from other donors' samples. CDR3s include the opening cysteine and the closing phenylalanine or tryptophan. Fields, in order: J gene, clone size, V gene, CDR3 protein. The size of a clone is reported for some rows only, either as once, few or many, or as a class for expanded clones.

>TRBJ2-5|NA|TRBV28
CASSSLRRRQETQYF
>TRBJ2-1|NA|TRBV29-1
CSVELALAGGDEQFF
>TRBJ2-7|NA|TRBV25-1
CASSWGARDEQYF
>TRBJ1-1|NA|TRBV12-3/TRBV12-4
CASSLPGAGVEAFF
>TRBJ2-7|NA|TRBV4-3
CASSQDLQGSGEQYF
>TRBJ2-1|NA|TRBV21-1
CASTNEVPGLGYNEQFF
>TRBJ2-1|NA|TRBV29-1
CSPARGANEQFF
>TRBJ1-1|NA|TRBV7-9
CASGEMNTEAFF
>TRBJ2-7|NA|TRBV7-2
CASRRGGSYEQYF
>TRBJ2-5|NA|TRBV6-6
CASSFSGGLETQYF
>TRBJ1-2|NA|TRBV25-1
CASSEWAAGYTF
>TRBJ2-7|NA|TRBV4-1
CASSQGPAGESGQYF
>TRBJ2-3|NA|TRBV5-4
CASRGPTRETDTQYF
>TRBJ1-5|NA|TRBV19
CASSIGGGGPQHF
>TRBJ2-3|NA|TRBV6-4
CASRRTSGGPDTQYF
>TRBJ2-3|NA|TRBV28
CASNGDGRTQYF
>TRBJ1-2|NA|TRBV7-9
CASSLKGWTAGDYGYTF
>TRBJ2-7|NA|TRBV6-2/TRBV6-3
CASSYSIPEQYF
>TRBJ2-2|medium-sized|TRBV2
CASSPETNTGELFF
>TRBJ2-7|NA|TRBV20-1
CSARDRTANLPEQYF
>TRBJ2-1|NA|TRBV5-1
CASSFQLETYNEQFF
>TRBJ2-7|NA|TRBV7-9
CASSSWTRSDEQYF
>TRBJ2-1|NA|TRBV4-1
CASSQGSSGGKDEQFF
>TRBJ2-3|NA|TRBV12-3/TRBV12-4
CASSDPPGLAVHTQYF
>TRBJ2-6|NA|TRBV20-1
CSAGAGYSGANVLTF
>TRBJ2-1|NA|TRBV6-5
CASSYTSLPSGGSYNEQFF
>TRBJ1-5|NA|TRBV19
CASSRFLNQPQHF
>TRBJ1-1|NA|TRBV12-3/TRBV12-4
CASSPYTGMNTEAFF
>TRBJ2-5|NA|TRBV29-1
CSVGGDSYQYQETQYF
>TRBJ2-3|NA|TRBV29-1
CSARQGTGPDTQYF
>TRBJ2-1|NA|TRBV5-1
CASSDRLAGGHVAEQFF
>TRBJ1-2|NA|TRBV20-1
CSARMLVGYTF
>TRBJ2-1|NA|TRBV4-1
CASSQGTSGEQFF
>TRBJ1-2|NA|TRBV25-1
CASSEWVEDGYTF
>TRBJ2-7|NA|TRBV7-9
CASSLRSYEQYF
>TRBJ2-3|NA|TRBV20-1
CSARGELAGEYNTQYF
>TRBJ2-1|NA|TRBV6-6
CASSYPGPRQNEQFF
>TRBJ1-1|NA|TRBV27
CASSSIGTEAFF
>TRBJ2-7|NA|TRBV20-1
CSARRDRASYEQYF
>TRBJ2-7|NA|TRBV29-1
CSVAGGAEQYF
>TRBJ2-5|NA|TRBV15
CATSRGFSGSSETQYF
>TRBJ2-1|NA|TRBV29-1
CSAAGQGYNEQFF
>TRBJ1-1|NA|TRBV29-1
CSVEINTEAFF
>TRBJ2-7|NA|TRBV7-6
CASSPQRGSYEQYF
>TRBJ1-2|NA|TRBV29-1
CSVIPTGQFYGYTF
>TRBJ1-5|NA|TRBV18
CASSPPDGDQPQHF
>TRBJ1-2|NA|TRBV28
CASSLGQGDYTF
>TRBJ2-1|NA|TRBV11-3
CASTGQVSSEQFF
>TRBJ2-1|NA|TRBV4-3
CASSQEAAQRGGRGEQFF
>TRBJ2-7|NA|TRBV12-3/TRBV12-4
CASNGQGAYEQYF
>TRBJ1-1|NA|TRBV9
CASSGRDGENTEAFF
>TRBJ2-7|NA|TRBV20-1
CSASPTGPPGEQYF
>TRBJ1-6|NA|TRBV20-1
CSARDGLGSPLHF
>TRBJ2-5|NA|TRBV29-1
CSALGWAKGTQYF
>TRBJ1-4|NA|TRBV12-3/TRBV12-4
CASSLGTGDIWEKLFF
>TRBJ1-1|NA|TRBV29-1
CSVEKNTEAFF
>TRBJ1-3|NA|TRBV12-3/TRBV12-4
CASTEGGNTIYF
>TRBJ1-2|NA|TRBV29-1
CSVGGDLGGYTF
>TRBJ2-2|NA|TRBV7-9
CASSPDLAVAATGELFF